This TCR beta chain derives from a study of OX40 agonist ivuxolimab in advanced cancers. General observations from the study: Expanded clones were, on average, more numerous in CD8+ T cells than in CD4+.

Collection of blood occurred at baseline, at cycle 4 day 1, and at cycle 7 day 1. As for this clone: The target antigen is unknown.

TCRdb keeps only in-frame clones here, not all; method: immunoSEQ multiplex PCR. The table records approximately 77,000 clones, about 89% of them present only once. CDR1 is MDHEN, CDR2 SYDVKM, per germline. This CDR3 has 15 residues. Germline trimming cut 7 bases from V and 1 base from J; bases unmatched to any gene: 5. The sequence came from an adult with an advanced solid tumor such as melanoma, head and neck, liver or kidney cancer. The sequencing here drew on CD4+ or CD8+ T cells sorted from blood, taken in a trial of the OX40 agonist ivuxolimab. The rearrangement joins TRBV28 to TRBJ1-5; 9 positions agree with TRBD1. The CDR3 region is CASKTGGMSNQPQHF. The CDR3 nucleotides are TGTGCCAGCAAGACAGGGGGTATGAGCAATCAGCCCCAGCATTTT.